This entry lists 2 T cell receptor beta chains sequenced from one sample in a study of memory CD4+ T cells and cytomegalovirus serostatus. Measured with immunoSEQ multiplex PCR; TCRdb has only the in-frame clones, and not every one. The sample has some 52,000 clones, around 80% seen once. Single viable CD3+CD4+CD8-CD45RO+ cells were sorted as the memory CD4+ T cells. Source material: memory CD4+ T cells from blood. The receptors derive from an adult in good health and CMV-seronegative.

The chain uses TRBV25-1 and TRBJ2-7; D remains unclear. Deletions cut 2 bases from V and 3 bases from J, with 14 bases between. Germline V CDR1 and CDR2: MGHDK, SYGVNS. The CDR3 loop spans 15 amino acids. CDR3 DNA sequence: TGTGCCAGCAGTGAAGGGTTCGTAACGGGCTACGAGCAGTACTTC. Protein sequence: CASSEGFVTGYEQYF.

The chain links TRBV28 to TRBJ1-1; a weak D match, TRBD1 (5 bases). Germline lookup yields CDR1 MDHEN and CDR2 SYDVKM. Trimming took off 10 bases at V and 1 base at J, with 7 bases between the two ends. CDR3 length: 11 amino acids. The DNA of the CDR3 is TGTGCCACGGGGGGGAACACTGAAGCTTTCTTT. Translating gives CATGGNTEAFF.